This TCR beta chain came from a study of blood T cell repertoires in COVID-19. Study background: Sources were T cells, B-cell-depleted T cells, or PBMCs; the material itself was cDNA or gDNA.

Libraries were prepared by immunoSEQ multiplex PCR; TCRdb keeps only in-frame clonotypes and omits some of them. The data contain 160,000 or so clones, 85% to 90% of them singletons. V shed 0 bases, J shed 6 bases, and the junction held 6 bases outside the gene matches. The germline CDR1 and CDR2 sequences are SGHRS and YFSETQ. This CDR3 is built from 16 residues. This sequence joins TRBV5-1 and TRBJ2-2; TRBD2 agrees at 9 bases. This clonotype was sampled from a woman in her seventies with COVID-19, enrolled during active disease. The sequenced sample was peripheral blood. The CDR3 loop is CASSLARTSASGELFF. CDR3 in DNA: TGCGCCAGCAGCTTGGCTCGGACTAGCGCCTCCGGGGAGCTGTTTTTT.